This TCR beta chain was recovered during a study of OX40 agonist ivuxolimab in advanced cancers. Study-level information: Clinicians treated patients with ivuxolimab, an agonistic anti-OX40 (CD134) antibody.

Details on this clone: The antigen is not known.

Study results and caveats: The study observed clonal expansion of CD4+ and CD8+ blood T cells by week 6 at 0.1 to 3.0 mg/kg.

V was clipped by 0 bases and J by 3 bases, with 3 bases between them. CDR1 is MNHNY and CDR2 is SVGAGI in the germline V gene (reference sequence). This CDR3 has 13 amino acids. Profiled with immunoSEQ multiplex PCR; TCRdb holds only in-frame clones, not every one. Of around 80,000 clones listed, 70% to 90% were seen once; the top ten hold 0.72%. The rearrangement uses TRBV6-6 and TRBJ1-5; the D is unclear. The sequencing used CD4+ or CD8+ T cells sorted from blood, collected in a trial of the OX40 agonist ivuxolimab. This TCR derives from an adult with an advanced solid tumor such as melanoma, head and neck, liver or kidney cancer. DNA for the CDR3: TGTGCCAGCAGTTACTCGATCAATCAGCCCCAGCATTTT. Translating gives CASSYSINQPQHF.